This entry lists 20 T cell receptor beta chains sequenced from one sample in a study of shared clonotypes between healthy human individuals. Generated by immunoSEQ multiplex PCR, the TCRdb table keeps only in-frame clones and is missing some. The top ten clones hold around 12% of a sample with 530,000 or so clones, about 75% of them seen once. The sequencing input was PBMCs. The receptors were sampled from a woman in her thirties or forties in good health. Some clones in this sample may be carry-over from other donors' samples.

The V call is TRBV5-1, the J call TRBJ1-2; 7 bases agree with TRBD1. Germline CDR1 reads SGHRS; CDR2 reads YFSETQ. This CDR3 region has 18 residues. V was clipped by 1 base and J by 3 bases; unmatched bases: 15. The CDR3 DNA follows: TGCGCCAGCAGCTTGTTGCCGACAGGGTCAGGGCTGGACTATGGCTACACCTTC. It is translated as CASSLLPTGSGLDYGYTF.

This clone was seen a handful of times. The sample holds other DNA sequences that translate to the same CDR3. The chain joins TRBV5-1 to TRBJ2-1, with D maybe TRBD1 (6 bases). The length of the CDR3 is 16 residues. V was clipped by 0 bases and J by 0 bases, with 10 bases between them. Looked up from germline, CDR1 is SGHRS and CDR2 is YFSETQ. The CDR3 sequence is CASSLETGFSYNEQFF. The CDR3, as DNA: TGCGCCAGCAGCTTGGAGACAGGATTCTCCTACAATGAGCAGTTCTTC.

The chain carries TRBV7-9 and TRBJ2-7; D uncertain. V lost 6 bases, J lost 6 bases, and 15 bases lay in between. CDR3 length: 13 amino acids. Germline CDR1 reads SEHNR; CDR2 reads FQNEAQ (reference sequence). The DNA for the CDR3 is TGTGCCAGCAGTGTGGATCCAGTGGGCGAGCAGTACTTC. It encodes CASSVDPVGEQYF. The whole variable domain, filled in from reference TRBV7-9 and TRBJ2-7, reads DTGVSQNPRHKITKRGQNVTFRCDPISEHNRLYWYRQTLGQGPEFLTYFQNEAQLEKSRLLSDRFSAERPKGSFSTLEIQRTEQGDSAMYLCASSVDPVGEQYFGPGTRLTVT.

Only one count was recorded for this clone. The chain joins TRBV11-2 to TRBJ2-7; possible D gene TRBD2, 6 bases. CDR3 length: 14 amino acids. Trimming removed 4 bases at V and 2 bases at J, with 12 bases between. CDR1 and CDR2 from the germline V gene are SGHAT and FQNNGV. The CDR3 region is CASSSGLLPYEQYF. CDR3 nucleotide sequence: TGTGCCAGCAGCTCGGGACTCCTACCCTACGAGCAGTACTTC.

The chain uses TRBV20-1 and TRBJ2-5; the D is unclear. The germline gives CDR1 DFQATT, CDR2 SNEGSKA (reference sequence). The CDR3 spans 11 residues. The V gene lost 7 bases and the J gene lost 3 bases, with 9 bases spanning the gap. CDR3 residues: CSVGGKETQYF. Here the CDR3 DNA reads TGCAGTGTTGGCGGTAAAGAGACCCAGTACTTC.

This chain connects TRBV7-2 to TRBJ1-1; TRBD1 is a possible D gene (5 bases). This CDR3 is built from 14 residues. V was shortened by 1 base and J by 1 base, with 7 bases between the two germline ends. Germline V CDR1 and CDR2: SGHTA, FQGNSA. The CDR3 DNA follows: TGTGCCAGCAGCTTAGGAGGGACGAACACTGAAGCTTTCTTT. It codes for CASSLGGTNTEAFF. Looking up the rest from reference TRBV7-2 and TRBJ1-1 gives the full variable domain: GAGVSQSPSNKVTEKGKDVELRCDPISGHTALYWYRQSLGQGLEFLIYFQGNSAPDKSGLPSDRFSAERTGGSVSTLTIQRTQQEDSAVYLCASSLGGTNTEAFFGQGTRLTVV.

The genes are TRBV19 and TRBJ1-5; D not resolved. Trimming took 7 bases from V and 2 from J, leaving 18 bases between them. The length of the CDR3 is 16 residues. The germline CDR1 and CDR2 sequences are LNHDA and SQIVND (reference sequence). The CDR3 spells CASTRDRLGGNQPQHF. The CDR3 nucleotides read TGTGCCAGTACTCGAGACCGTTTAGGAGGCAATCAGCCCCAGCATTTT. Supplemented by reference TRBV19 and TRBJ1-5, the full variable domain reads DGGITQSPKYLFRKEGQNVTLSCEQNLNHDAMYWYRQDPGQGLRLIYYSQIVNDFQKGDIAEGYSVSREKKESFPLTVTSAQKNPTAFYLCASTRDRLGGNQPQHFGDGTRLSIL.

The rearrangement joins TRBV13 to TRBJ2-7; 10 bases match TRBD2. Germline V lookup: CDR1 PRHDT, CDR2 FYEKMQ (reference sequence). This CDR3 is 16 amino acids long. The ends lost 5 bases at V and 4 bases at J; junction bases unmatched: 11. CDR3 loop: CASSPRGSGRNYEQYF. CDR3 in DNA: TGTGCCAGCAGCCCCAGGGGTAGCGGGAGGAATTACGAGCAGTACTTC.

This clone was seen ten or more times. The rearrangement uses TRBV7-9 and TRBJ1-1; the match to TRBD1 covers 7 bases. The germline V gene has CDR1 SEHNR and CDR2 FQNEAQ (reference sequence). The CDR3 has 13 amino acids. V lost 5 bases, J lost 7 bases, and 7 bases stayed unmatched. The CDR3 spells CASSGLGTDEAFF. The CDR3 coding sequence is TGTGCCAGCAGCGGATTAGGGACAGATGAAGCTTTCTTT.

The rearrangement joins TRBV15 to TRBJ2-1; D remains ambiguous. The CDR3 runs to 15 residues. The germline V gene has CDR1 LNHNV and CDR2 YYDKDF (reference sequence). Trimming removed 7 bases from V and 0 bases from J, with 13 bases in between. The CDR3 nucleotides read TGTGCCACCAAGAACAACCCAAGCTCCTACAATGAGCAGTTCTTC. This translates into CATKNNPSSYNEQFF. The complete variable domain, with remaining parts taken from reference TRBV15 and TRBJ2-1, reads DAMVIQNPRYQVTQFGKPVTLSCSQTLNHNVMYWYQQKSSQAPKLLFHYYDKDFNNEADTPDNFQSRRPNTSFCFLDIRSPGLGDTAMYLCATKNNPSSYNEQFFGPGTRLTVL.

As for this clone: A much larger clone is a single base away; this may be a read error. This chain uses TRBV29-1 with TRBJ1-1, with 7 bases identical to TRBD1. The CDR3 length is 13 residues. From germline, CDR1 is SQVTM and CDR2 ANQGSEA. CDR3 coding DNA: TGCAGAGTGGGACAGAGACTAGGGACTGAAGCTTTCTTT. Translated: CRVGQRLGTEAFF.

This clone was detected a few times. The chain employs TRBV10-3 and TRBJ2-3; TRBD2 aligns across 8 bases. The CDR3 consists of 14 residues. J gave up 3 bases and V 6 bases, and 5 bases lay outside the gene matches. Germline lookup yields CDR1 ENHRY and CDR2 SYGVKD. CDR3 coding DNA: TGTGCCATCAGCCAGCGGGAGTCGACAGATACGCAGTATTTT. Its protein product is CAISQRESTDTQYF.

The rearrangement joins TRBV4-2 to TRBJ2-7, with D possibly TRBD2 on 6 matching bases. The CDR3 runs 12 residues. Germline V gives CDR1 LGHNA, CDR2 YNFKEQ. V dropped 4 bases and J dropped 3 bases, with 7 bases sitting between them. In DNA form, the CDR3 reads TGTGCCAGCAGCCCGGGGGACTACGAGCAGTACTTC. Amino acids: CASSPGDYEQYF.

This clone was seen a handful of times. The CDR3: CASSLTVGREAFF. CDR3 nucleotides: TGTGCCAGCAGTTTGACGGTAGGGAGAGAAGCTTTCTTT. V and J are TRBV28 and TRBJ1-1, with D unclear. Germline-derived CDR1 and CDR2 are MDHEN and SYDVKM. V was cut by 3 bases and J by 8 bases, with 13 bases left in between. This CDR3 spans 13 amino acids.

The chain is built from TRBV2 and TRBJ1-4; possible D gene TRBD1, 6 bases. Germline V lookup: CDR1 SNHLY, CDR2 FYNNEI. Trimming removed 3 bases at V and 3 bases at J, with 11 bases between. The CDR3 spans 15 residues. The CDR3 is CASSDSRGANEKLFF. The CDR3 DNA is TGTGCCAGCAGTGATAGCAGGGGAGCTAATGAAAAACTGTTTTTT.

The chain employs TRBV5-5 and TRBJ2-7, with D possibly being TRBD1 or TRBD2 (7 bases each). CDR3 size: 13 residues. V lost 4 bases and J lost 5, with 13 bases in between. Germline CDR1 reads SGHKS; CDR2 reads YYEKEE (reference sequence). The CDR3, as DNA: TGTGCCAGCAGCCGGGGAGGGGGCAACGAGCAGTACTTC. It encodes CASSRGGGNEQYF. The full variable domain, with the rest looked up from reference TRBV5-5 and TRBJ2-7, is DAGVTQSPTHLIKTRGQQVTLRCSPISGHKSVSWYQQVLGQGPQFIFQYYEKEERGRGNFPDRFSARQFPNYSSELNVNALLLGDSALYLCASSRGGGNEQYFGPGTRLTVT.

V usage is TRBV7-8 and J usage is TRBJ2-7, with 7 positions matching TRBD2. Trimming took 3 bases from V and 1 from J; bases not matched to a gene: 3. Per the germline V gene, CDR1 is SGHVS and CDR2 is FQNEAQ. The CDR3 is 14 residues long. CDR3 nucleotides: TGTGCCAGCAGCTTTTCTAGCGGTTCCTACGAGCAGTACTTC. It yields the protein CASSFSSGSYEQYF.

The chain carries TRBV5-1 and TRBJ1-4; no firm D call. Trimming pared 5 bases from V and 4 bases from J, leaving 15 bases between. The germline CDR1 and CDR2 sequences are SGHRS and YFSETQ. This CDR3 is built from 15 residues. The CDR3 region is CASSPEGRDNEKLFF. The CDR3 DNA reads as TGCGCCAGCAGTCCCGAGGGCCGAGATAATGAAAAACTGTTTTTT.

The CDR3 reads CASSEQGTAEETQYF. The DNA for the CDR3 is TGTGCCAGCAGTGAGCAGGGAACGGCCGAAGAGACCCAGTACTTC. The gene calls are TRBV6-1 and TRBJ2-5; weak D call: TRBD1 (5 bases). Germline V gene sequence: CDR1 MNHNS, CDR2 SASEGT. V was shortened by 3 bases and J by 3 bases, with 14 bases between the two germline ends. The CDR3 spans 15 residues.

The J gene is TRBJ2-1, the V gene TRBV11-2, with D perhaps assigned TRBD1 or TRBD2 (5 bases each). Trimming removed 8 bases at V and 9 bases at J, with 14 bases between. This CDR3 region has 12 residues. Germline CDR1 is SGHAT and CDR2 is FQNNGV. CDR3 in amino acids: CASGREPGEQFF. As DNA, the CDR3 is TGTGCCAGCGGCAGGGAGCCGGGTGAGCAGTTCTTC.